The T cell receptor beta chain under discussion was sequenced for a study of control samples from healthy donors and cancer patients. The repertoire was sequenced with immunoSEQ multiplex PCR; TCRdb's copy has only in-frame clones and lacks some. The sample lists almost 95,000 clones, less than 95% seen once, with under 4% in the top ten. Sequenced sample: blood. The sequence was collected from a woman aged 18-29 years in good health.

Written as DNA, the CDR3 is TGTGCCAGCAGCGTCCCCCCGGGGGACGGCTACGAGCAGTACTTC. It yields the protein CASSVPPGDGYEQYF. The chain has TRBV11-1 and TRBJ2-7, with D maybe TRBD2 (6 bases). This CDR3 region has 15 residues. Trimming pared 5 bases from V and 3 bases from J, leaving 17 bases between. Germline CDR1 SGHAT, CDR2 FQDESV (reference sequence).